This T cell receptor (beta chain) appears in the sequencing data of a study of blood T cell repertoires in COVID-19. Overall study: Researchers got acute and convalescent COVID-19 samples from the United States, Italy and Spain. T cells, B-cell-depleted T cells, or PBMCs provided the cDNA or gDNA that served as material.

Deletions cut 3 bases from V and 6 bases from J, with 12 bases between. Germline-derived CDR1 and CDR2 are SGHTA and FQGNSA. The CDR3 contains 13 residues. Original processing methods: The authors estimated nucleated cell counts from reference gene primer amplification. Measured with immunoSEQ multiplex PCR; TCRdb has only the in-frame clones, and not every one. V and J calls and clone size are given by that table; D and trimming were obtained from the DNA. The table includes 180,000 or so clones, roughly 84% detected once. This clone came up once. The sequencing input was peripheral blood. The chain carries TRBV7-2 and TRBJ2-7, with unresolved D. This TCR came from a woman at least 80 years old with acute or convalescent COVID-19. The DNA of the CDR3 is TGTGCCAGCAGCTTTGGTACGGTCCTCGAGCAGTACTTC. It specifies CASSFGTVLEQYF.